This T cell receptor (beta chain) is from a study of T cells in Graves' hyperthyroidism and ophthalmopathy. TCR beta CDR3 region amplification was performed from RNA transcripts. The TCR CDR3 was amplified in a first-round RT-PCR using the HTBI primer set. One entry per CDR3 protein results from TCRdb running MiXCR on the multiplex PCR reads. This table has under 500,000 distinct CDR3 sequences, over 12% appearing once. This CDR3 contains 16 residues. Germline CDR1 MGHRA, CDR2 YSYEKL. V shed 4 bases and J shed 0 bases, with 14 bases lying between them. The chain links TRBV4-1 to TRBJ2-3, with D possibly being TRBD2 (5 bases). The source of this sequence is a man aged 45-65 years with Graves' ophthalmopathy. The sequencing input was blood. CDR3 sequence reads: CASSLPPAGSTDTQYF. The CDR3 DNA follows: TGCGCCAGCAGCCTCCCCCCGGCGGGTAGCACAGATACGCAGTATTTT.